This T cell receptor beta chain is drawn from a study of T cell repertoires in cytomegalovirus infection. Study context: Public TCR beta signature analysis indicated the presence of both CMV infection and matching HLA type. Regarding the study as a whole: The cumulative frequency of public TCR beta families distinguished individuals who carried CMV together with the relevant HLA.

There are 14 residues in the CDR3. Germline lookup yields CDR1 SGHVS and CDR2 FNYEAQ. With 0 bases removed from V and 5 bases from J, the gap between germline ends came to 8 bases. As regards this clonotype: Its antigen is still unknown.

TCRdb fed the reads into MiXCR, producing one record per CDR3 protein. This sample has under 800,000 distinct CDR3 sequences, with roughly a quarter found just once. Source material: CD8+ T cells from PBMCs. The chain uses TRBV7-6 and TRBJ2-1; D perhaps matches TRBD1 (6 bases). The clonotype was recovered from a human donor in good health (CMV status not recorded). Some clones in this sample may be carry-over from other donors' samples. The CDR3 here is CASSLADRNNEQFF. The CDR3 nucleotides read TGTGCCAGCAGCTTAGCGGACAGAAACAATGAGCAGTTCTTC.